The entry that follows covers one T cell receptor beta chain sequence. No antigen is known for it. TCRdb keeps only in-frame clones here, not all; method: immunoSEQ multiplex PCR. The repertoire consists of nearly 110,000 clones, with about 90% occurring once and the leading ten covering roughly 8.7%. Germline V lookup: CDR1 MNHEY, CDR2 SVGAGI. Trimming took 2 bases from V and 6 from J, leaving 10 bases between them. The CDR3 extends over 13 amino acids. This sample was taken from a study of T cell responses to AZD1222 COVID-19 vaccine. Study observations and caveats: Most donors were white British and more were female, and clonal diversity was possibly underestimated. All repertoire sampling was performed exclusively after the peak T cell response. Of spike-specific TCRs, nearly half reportedly target regions left unmutated in variants.

The source is an adult who received the AZD1222 COVID-19 vaccine. The specimen comprised peripheral blood, sampled 28 days after the second AZD1222 dose. The V call is TRBV6-5, the J call TRBJ1-1, with D uncertain. The CDR3 sequence is CASSYPKSAEAFF. In DNA form, the CDR3 reads TGTGCCAGCAGTTACCCCAAATCCGCTGAAGCTTTCTTT.